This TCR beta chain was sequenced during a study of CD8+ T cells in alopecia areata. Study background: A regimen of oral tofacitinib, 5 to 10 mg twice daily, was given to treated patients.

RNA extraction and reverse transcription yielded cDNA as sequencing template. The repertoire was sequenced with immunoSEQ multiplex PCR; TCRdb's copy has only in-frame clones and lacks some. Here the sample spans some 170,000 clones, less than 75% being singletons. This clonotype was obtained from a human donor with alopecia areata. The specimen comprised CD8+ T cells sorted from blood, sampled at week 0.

CDR3 amino acids: CASSTPSAYYGYTF. The CDR3 nucleotides read TGTGCCAGCAGTACCCCAAGTGCCTACTATGGCTACACCTTC. The V call is TRBV28, the J call TRBJ1-2; D is undetermined. Deletions cut 5 bases from V and 3 bases from J, with 13 bases between. Germline-derived CDR1 and CDR2 are MDHEN and SYDVKM. This CDR3 has 14 amino acids.